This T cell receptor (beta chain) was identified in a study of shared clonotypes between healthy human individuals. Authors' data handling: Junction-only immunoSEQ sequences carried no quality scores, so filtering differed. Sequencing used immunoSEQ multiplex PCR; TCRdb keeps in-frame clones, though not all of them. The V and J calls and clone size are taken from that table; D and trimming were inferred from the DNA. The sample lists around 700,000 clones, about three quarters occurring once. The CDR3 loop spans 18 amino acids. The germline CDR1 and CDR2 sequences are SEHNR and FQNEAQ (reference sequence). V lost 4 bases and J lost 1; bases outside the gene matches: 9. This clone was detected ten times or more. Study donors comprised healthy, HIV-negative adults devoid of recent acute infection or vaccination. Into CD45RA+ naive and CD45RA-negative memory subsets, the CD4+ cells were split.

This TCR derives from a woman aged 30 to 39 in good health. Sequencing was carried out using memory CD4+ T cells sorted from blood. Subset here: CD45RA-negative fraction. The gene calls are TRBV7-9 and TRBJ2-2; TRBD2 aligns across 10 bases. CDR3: CASSSWSSGSGNTGELFF. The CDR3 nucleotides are TGTGCCAGCAGCTCCTGGTCTAGCGGGAGTGGGAACACCGGGGAGCTGTTTTTT.